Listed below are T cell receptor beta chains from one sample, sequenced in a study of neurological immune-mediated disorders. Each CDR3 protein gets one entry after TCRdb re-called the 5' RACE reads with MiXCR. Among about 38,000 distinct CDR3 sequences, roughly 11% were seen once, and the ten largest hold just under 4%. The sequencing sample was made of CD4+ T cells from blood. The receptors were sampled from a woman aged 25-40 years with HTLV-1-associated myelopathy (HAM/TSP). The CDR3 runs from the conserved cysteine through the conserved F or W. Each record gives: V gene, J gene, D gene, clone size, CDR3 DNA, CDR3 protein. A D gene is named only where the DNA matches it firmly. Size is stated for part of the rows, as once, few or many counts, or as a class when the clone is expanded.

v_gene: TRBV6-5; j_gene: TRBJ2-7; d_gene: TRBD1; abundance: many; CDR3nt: TGTGCCAGCAGTTACTCTAGTGCTCGACAGGGGGCAAGGGAGCAGTACTTC; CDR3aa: CASSYSSARQGAREQYF
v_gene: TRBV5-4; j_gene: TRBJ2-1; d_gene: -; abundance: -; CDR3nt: TGTGCCAGCAGCCCATACAGGGACCATGAGCAGTTCTTC; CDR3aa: CASSPYRDHEQFF
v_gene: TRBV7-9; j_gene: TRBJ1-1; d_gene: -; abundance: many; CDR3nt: TGTGCCAGCAGCTTAGAGGGGAACACTGAAGCTTTCTTT; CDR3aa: CASSLEGNTEAFF
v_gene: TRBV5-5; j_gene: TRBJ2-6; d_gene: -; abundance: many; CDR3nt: TGTGCCAGCAGCAGCATAGGGTCCGGGGCCAACGTCCTGACTTTC; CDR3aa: CASSSIGSGANVLTF
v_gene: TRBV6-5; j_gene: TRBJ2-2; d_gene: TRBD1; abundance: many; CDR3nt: TGTGCCAGCAGTTACCGACAGGGGGGTTGGACCGGGGAGCTGTTTTTT; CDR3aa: CASSYRQGGWTGELFF
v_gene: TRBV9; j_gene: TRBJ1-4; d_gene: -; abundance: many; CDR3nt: TGTGCCAGCAGCGTAGGGACAGAAGAAAAACTGTTTTTT; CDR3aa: CASSVGTEEKLFF
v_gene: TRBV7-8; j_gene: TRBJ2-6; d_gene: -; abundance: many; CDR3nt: TGTGCCAGCAGCCGGGACGGGGCTGGGGCCAACGTCCTGACTTTC; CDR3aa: CASSRDGAGANVLTF
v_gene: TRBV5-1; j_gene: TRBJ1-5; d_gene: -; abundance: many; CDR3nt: TGCGCCAGCAGCGGCGGCCAGGCCGGCCAGCCCCAGCATTTT; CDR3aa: CASSGGQAGQPQHF
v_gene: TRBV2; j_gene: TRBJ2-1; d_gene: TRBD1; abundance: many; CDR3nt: TGTGCCAGCAGACGCGGGACAGGGCGGATGGAGCAGTTCTTC; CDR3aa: CASRRGTGRMEQFF
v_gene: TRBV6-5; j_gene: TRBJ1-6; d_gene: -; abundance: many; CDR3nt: TGTGCCAGCAGTTACGGGGGGGCACGAAAAAATTCACCCCTCCACTTT; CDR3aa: CASSYGGARKNSPLHF
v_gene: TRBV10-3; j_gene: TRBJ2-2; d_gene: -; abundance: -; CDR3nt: TGTGCCATCAGCCCAGTAGGCAACACCGGGGAGCTGTTTTTT; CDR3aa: CAISPVGNTGELFF
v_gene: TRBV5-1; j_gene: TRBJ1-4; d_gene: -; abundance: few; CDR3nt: TGCGCCAGCAGCTTGGGGCAGCAAGCAACTAATGAAAAACTGTTTTTT; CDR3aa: CASSLGQQATNEKLFF
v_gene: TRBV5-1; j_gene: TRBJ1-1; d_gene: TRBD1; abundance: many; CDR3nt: TGCGCCAGCAGCTTGAATACCGGGACAGGGGCCACTGAAGCTTTCTTT; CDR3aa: CASSLNTGTGATEAFF
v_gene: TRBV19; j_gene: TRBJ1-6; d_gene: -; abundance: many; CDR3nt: TGTGCCACCGGGACCGCGAGAAGCTCCTATAATTCACCCCTCCACTTT; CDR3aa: CATGTARSSYNSPLHF
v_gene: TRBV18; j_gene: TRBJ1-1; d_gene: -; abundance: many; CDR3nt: TGTGCCAGCTCACCGAGGGCGGGGAACACTGAAGCTTTCTTT; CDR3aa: CASSPRAGNTEAFF
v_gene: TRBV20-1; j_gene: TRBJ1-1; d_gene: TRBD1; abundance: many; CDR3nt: TGCAGTGCTAGACCTGACAGGGTGGTAGTAAGGGCTTTCTTT; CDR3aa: CSARPDRVVVRAFF
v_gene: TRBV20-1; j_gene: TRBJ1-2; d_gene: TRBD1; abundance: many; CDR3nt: TGCAGTGCTCCTACAGGGGTGGGGGCCTATGGCTACACCTTC; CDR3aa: CSAPTGVGAYGYTF
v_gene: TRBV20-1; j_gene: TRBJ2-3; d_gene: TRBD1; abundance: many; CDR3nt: TGCAGTGCCAGACAGGGAGCCACAGATACGCAGTATTTT; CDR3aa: CSARQGATDTQYF
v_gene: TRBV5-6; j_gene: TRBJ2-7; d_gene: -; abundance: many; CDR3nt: TGTGCCAGCAGCATTAGAGTTACCGGGACCCCTTACGAGCAGTACTTC; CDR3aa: CASSIRVTGTPYEQYF
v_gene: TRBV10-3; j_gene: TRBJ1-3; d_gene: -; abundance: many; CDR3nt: TGTGCCATCAGCCAGCCCGGGAGAGCCCCGGACACCATATATTTT; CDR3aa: CAISQPGRAPDTIYF
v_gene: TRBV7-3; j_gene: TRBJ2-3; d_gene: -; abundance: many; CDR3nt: TGTGCCAGCAGCTCCGGCTCAGATACGCAGTATTTT; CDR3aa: CASSSGSDTQYF
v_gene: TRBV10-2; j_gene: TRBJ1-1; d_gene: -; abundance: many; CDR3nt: TGCGCCAGCAGGAAGGAGAGGGGCCTGAACACTGAAGCTTTCTTT; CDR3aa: CASRKERGLNTEAFF
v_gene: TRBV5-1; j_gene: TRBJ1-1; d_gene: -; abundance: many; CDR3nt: TGCGCCAGCAGCTTGCAGGACAAGATCATGAACACTGAAGCTTTCTTT; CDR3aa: CASSLQDKIMNTEAFF
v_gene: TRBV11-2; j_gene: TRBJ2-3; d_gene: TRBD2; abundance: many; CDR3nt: TGTGCCAGCAAGGGAACTAGCGGGCGTATCCTCACAGATACGCAGTATTTT; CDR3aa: CASKGTSGRILTDTQYF
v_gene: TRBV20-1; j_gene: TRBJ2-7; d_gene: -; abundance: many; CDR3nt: TGCAGTGCTAGAGATCAGGAGGGAACCTACGAGCAGTACTTC; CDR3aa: CSARDQEGTYEQYF
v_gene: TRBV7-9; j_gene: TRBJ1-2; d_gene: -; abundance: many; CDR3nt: TGTGCCAGCAGCTTATCGGGGGGCTACACCTTC; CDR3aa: CASSLSGGYTF
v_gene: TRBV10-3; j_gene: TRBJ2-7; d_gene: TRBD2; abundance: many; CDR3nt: TGTGCCATCAGTGAGCCGAATCAGGGAGGGCGGGGGAGATACGAGCAGTACTTC; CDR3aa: CAISEPNQGGRGRYEQYF
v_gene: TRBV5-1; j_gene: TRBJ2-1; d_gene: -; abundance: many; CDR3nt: TGCGCCAGCAGCTACTTCTCCATACAGGGGGGGGCTGCTAGAAATGAGCAGTTCTTC; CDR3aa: CASSYFSIQGGAARNEQFF
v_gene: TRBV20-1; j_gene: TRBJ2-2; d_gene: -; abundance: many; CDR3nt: TGCAGTGCTAGAACAGGGCCCGGGGAGCTGTTTTTT; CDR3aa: CSARTGPGELFF
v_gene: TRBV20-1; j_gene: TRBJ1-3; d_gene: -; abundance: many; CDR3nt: TGCAGTGCCCCGGGCCCCCCAGATGGAAACACCATATATTTT; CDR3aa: CSAPGPPDGNTIYF
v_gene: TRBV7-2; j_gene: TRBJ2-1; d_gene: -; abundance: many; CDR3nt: TGTGCCAGCAGCCAGGGGCAGGTCCCCTACAATGAGCAGTTCTTC; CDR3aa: CASSQGQVPYNEQFF
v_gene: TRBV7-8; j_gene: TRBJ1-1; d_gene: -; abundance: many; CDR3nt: TGTGCCAGCAGTCAGAACACTGAAGCTTTCTTT; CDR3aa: CASSQNTEAFF
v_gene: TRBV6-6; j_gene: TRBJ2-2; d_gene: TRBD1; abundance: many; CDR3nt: TGTGCCAGCAGTTTGGGACAGGGAGACACCGGGGAGCTGTTTTTT; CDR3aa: CASSLGQGDTGELFF